Listed below are T cell receptor beta chains from one sample, sequenced in a study of blood T cells in healthy people across ages. TCRdb re-analysed the 5' RACE reads in MiXCR, keeping a single row per CDR3 protein. The repertoire holds about 1.8 million distinct CDR3 sequences, with roughly 52% as singletons. The sequencing input was blood. These receptors were collected from a woman in her forties in good health. CDR3s include the opening cysteine and the closing phenylalanine or tryptophan.

TRBV5-1	TRBJ2-6	CASQKGGSGANVLTF
TRBV9	TRBJ2-3	CASSVGPGQGYGDTQYF
TRBV11-2	TRBJ2-4	CASSSFGGGLAKNIQYF
TRBV20-1	TRBJ2-3	CSARDLGLGPSTDTQYF
TRBV27	TRBJ1-2	CASSPQGFNGYTF
TRBV7-2	TRBJ1-6	CASSYVQGGNSPLHF
TRBV6-1	TRBJ2-7	CASKGRDYEQYF
TRBV6-6	TRBJ2-3	CASRGLATSSSDTQYF
TRBV11-2	TRBJ2-5	CASSLGQEIQETQYF
TRBV20-1	TRBJ2-1	CSAIGGLAGGWNEQFF
TRBV9	TRBJ2-7	CAGSVGGYGYEQYF
TRBV5-1	TRBJ2-1	CASSLVMSNEQFF
TRBV20-1	TRBJ2-7	CSARRARGSYEQYF
TRBV19	-	CASMGTGNAHEQYF
TRBV6-5	TRBJ2-5	CASAAGGYQETQYF
TRBV12-3/TRBV12-4	TRBJ2-1	CASSLDPRLGNEQFF
TRBV6-2/TRBV6-3	TRBJ2-2	CASSGGTSGNTGELFF
TRBV6-5	TRBJ2-7	CASSYGHSGGTSYEQYF
TRBV6-2/TRBV6-3	TRBJ2-3	CASSRPPDTQYF
TRBV6-6	TRBJ1-1	CASREPQNTEAFF
TRBV7-3	TRBJ2-3	CASSLIVGADTQYF
TRBV20-1	TRBJ1-5	CSARVGGNSNQPQHF
TRBV7-9	TRBJ1-5	CASSPGGREPQHF
TRBV10-3	TRBJ2-3	CAIRTSGGASPDTQYF
TRBV6-6	TRBJ2-7	CASSPPTGIPYEQYF
TRBV7-2	TRBJ1-4	CASSLETGSVGEKLFF
TRBV9	TRBJ2-7	CASSVGGHSYEQYF
TRBV5-4	TRBJ2-7	CASSLAGLAGRNYEQYF
TRBV28	TRBJ2-4	CASSLETGYIQYF
TRBV6-1	TRBJ2-7	CASRAQNHEQYF
TRBV3-1	TRBJ2-7	CASSHNRDSTYEQYF
TRBV7-9	TRBJ2-1	CASSLVATGVGEQFF
TRBV6-2/TRBV6-3	TRBJ1-4	CATWRGRSATTSEELFF
TRBV28	TRBJ1-2	CASISPGLGTNYGYTF
TRBV7-2	TRBJ2-3	CASSLEARSTDTQYF
TRBV7-8	TRBJ2-7	CASSLGAGTAYEQYF
TRBV28	TRBJ2-3	CASSQSGNTQYF
TRBV29-1	TRBJ2-5	CSVGTAGGEAQYF
TRBV6-1	TRBJ2-7	CASSVSGANYEQYF
TRBV9	TRBJ2-7	CASSETSGGAFYEQYF
TRBV2	TRBJ2-1	CASSARDPAFLYNEQFF
TRBV15	TRBJ2-5	CATMRQPQETQYF
TRBV4-2	TRBJ2-1	CASSQGGSGTPWDEQFF
TRBV12-5	TRBJ1-2	CASGPYGWVSYGYTF
TRBV5-1	TRBJ1-2	CASSSYVQGAVGYTF
TRBV7-2	TRBJ2-7	CANSLAPGISLYEQYF
TRBV3-1	TRBJ1-1	CASSQYARTEAFF
TRBV7-2	TRBJ2-1	CASSKNLAGGAGEQFF
TRBV4-1	TRBJ2-1	CASSQGAVDTNEQFF
TRBV7-2	TRBJ2-5	CASSLTGTGQETQYF
TRBV10-3	TRBJ2-7	CAISYGPLSAYEQYF
TRBV2	TRBJ2-1	CASSDISVENEQFF
TRBV18	TRBJ1-6	CASSPVAQGPDSPLHF
TRBV6-2/TRBV6-3	TRBJ2-5	CASSFWDHPPETQYF
TRBV6-2/TRBV6-3	TRBJ2-1	CASSRTGVNEQFF
TRBV5-1	TRBJ2-1	CASSRTGSPYNEQFF
TRBV7-2	TRBJ1-2	CASSARGVGVDRGYTF